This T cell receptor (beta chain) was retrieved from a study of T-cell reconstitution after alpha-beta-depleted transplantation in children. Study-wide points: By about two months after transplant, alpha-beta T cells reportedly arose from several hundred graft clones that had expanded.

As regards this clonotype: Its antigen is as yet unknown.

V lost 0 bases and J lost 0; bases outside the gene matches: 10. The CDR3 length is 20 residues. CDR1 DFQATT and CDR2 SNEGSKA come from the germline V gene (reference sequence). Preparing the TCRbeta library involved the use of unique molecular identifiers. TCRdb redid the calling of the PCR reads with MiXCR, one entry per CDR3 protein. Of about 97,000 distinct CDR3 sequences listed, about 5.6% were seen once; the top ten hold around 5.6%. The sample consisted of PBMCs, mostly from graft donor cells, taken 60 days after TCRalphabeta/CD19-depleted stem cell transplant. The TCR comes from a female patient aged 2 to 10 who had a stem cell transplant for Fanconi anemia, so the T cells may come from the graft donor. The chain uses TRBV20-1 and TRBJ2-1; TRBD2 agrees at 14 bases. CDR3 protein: CSARDRRLAGGPHSYNEQFF. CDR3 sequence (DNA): TGCAGTGCTAGAGATCGTAGACTAGCGGGAGGGCCCCACTCCTACAATGAGCAGTTCTTC.